This entry describes one T cell receptor (beta chain). J gave up 4 bases and V 6 bases, and 8 bases lay outside the gene matches. The V gene's germline CDR1 is SEHNR and CDR2 FQNEAQ (reference sequence). The CDR3 loop spans 14 amino acids. These data are taken from a study of control samples from healthy donors and cancer patients. The method was immunoSEQ multiplex PCR; TCRdb's version includes in-frame clones alone and lacks a portion of them. The sample records about 61,000 clones, roughly 90% being singletons. This rearrangement joins TRBV7-9 to TRBJ1-1, with 7 bases that match TRBD1. This receptor was taken from a man in his 60s with colorectal cancer. Sequences were obtained from PBMCs. The CDR3, as DNA: TGTGCCAGCAGTGATCGACAGGGTGCCACTGAAGCTTTCTTT. Amino acid sequence: CASSDRQGATEAFF.